This T cell receptor beta chain came from a study of shared clonotypes between healthy human individuals. Background on the study: A couple of women and a few men aged 18 to 49 served as donors.

Deep was the level at which the assay was run. Per sorted-subset replicate PCR, input was approximately 200 ng DNA, representing tens of thousands of T cell genomes. Here immunoSEQ multiplex PCR was the method, and the copy in TCRdb shows in-frame clones only, minus some. This sample has around 2.5 million clones, with over 85% found just once. This clone was counted a single time. The antigen is unknown. CDR3 size: 14 residues. Germline CDR1 SGDLS, CDR2 YYNGEE. Germline trimming cut 4 bases from V and 3 bases from J; bases unmatched to any gene: 4. General study results and limits: Across a handful of donors, naive CD4 shared roughly 5%, naive CD8 more than 3%, memory CD4 roughly 2.3%, memory CD8 around 0.36%.

The receptor comes from a man between 18 and 29 years old in good health. Some clones in this sample may be carry-over from other donors' samples. This chain connects TRBV9 to TRBJ2-1; 7 nucleotides match TRBD2. Sequenced material: naive CD4+ T cells from PBMCs. Stated subset: CD45RA+ positively selected. The CDR3: CASSFSGYYNEQFF. The CDR3 region has the DNA TGTGCCAGCAGCTTTAGCGGGTACTACAATGAGCAGTTCTTC. The full variable domain, its missing parts supplied by reference TRBV9 and TRBJ2-1, is DSGVTQTPKHLITATGQRVTLRCSPRSGDLSVYWYQQSLDQGLQFLIQYYNGEERAKGNILERFSAQQFPDLHSELNLSSLELGDSALYFCASSFSGYYNEQFFGPGTRLTVL.